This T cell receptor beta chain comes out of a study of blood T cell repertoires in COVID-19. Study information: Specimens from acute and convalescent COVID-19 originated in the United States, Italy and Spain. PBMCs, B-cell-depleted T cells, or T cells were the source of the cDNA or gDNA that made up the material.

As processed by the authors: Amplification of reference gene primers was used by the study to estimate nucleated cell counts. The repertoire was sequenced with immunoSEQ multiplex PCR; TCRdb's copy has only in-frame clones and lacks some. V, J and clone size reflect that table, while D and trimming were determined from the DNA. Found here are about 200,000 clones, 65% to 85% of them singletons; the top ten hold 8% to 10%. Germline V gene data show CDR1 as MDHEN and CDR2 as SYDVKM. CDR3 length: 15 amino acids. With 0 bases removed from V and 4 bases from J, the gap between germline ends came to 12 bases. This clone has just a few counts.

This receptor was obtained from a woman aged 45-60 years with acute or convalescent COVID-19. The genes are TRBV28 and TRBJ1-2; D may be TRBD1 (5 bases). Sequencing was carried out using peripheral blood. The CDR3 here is CASSLWGGSAYGYTF. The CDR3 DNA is TGTGCCAGCAGTTTATGGGGGGGTTCGGCCTATGGCTACACCTTC.